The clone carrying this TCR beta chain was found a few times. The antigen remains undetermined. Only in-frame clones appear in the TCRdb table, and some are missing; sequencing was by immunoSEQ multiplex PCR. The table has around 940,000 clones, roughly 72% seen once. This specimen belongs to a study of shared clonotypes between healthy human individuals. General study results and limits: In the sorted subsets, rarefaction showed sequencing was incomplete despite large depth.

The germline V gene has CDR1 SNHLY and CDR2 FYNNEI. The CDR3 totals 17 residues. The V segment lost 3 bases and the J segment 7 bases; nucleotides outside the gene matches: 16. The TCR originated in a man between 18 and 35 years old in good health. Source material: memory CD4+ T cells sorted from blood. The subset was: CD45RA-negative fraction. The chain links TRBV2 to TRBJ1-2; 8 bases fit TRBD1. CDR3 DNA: TGTGCCAGCAGTGAGGCGGGACAGGTCCTCTCCTCCGTTGGCTACACCTTC. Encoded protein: CASSEAGQVLSSVGYTF.